The 32 T cell receptor beta chains below were found in one sample sequenced in a study of identical twins. TCRdb reanalysed the 5' RACE reads using MiXCR and keeps one entry per CDR3 protein. Of roughly 230,000 distinct CDR3 sequences listed, 6.5% to 9.5% are singletons. Separately, the same data were catalogued under a study of yellow fever vaccine responses in identical twins.

The sample taken for sequencing was CD8+ T cells sorted from blood. These receptors were collected from a woman under 30 in good health.

The rearrangement joins TRBV20-1 to TRBJ2-7, with 9 bases fitting TRBD1. Unmatched junction bases numbered 7, after V lost 3 bases and J lost 4 bases. The germline V gene encodes CDR1 DFQATT and CDR2 SNEGSKA (reference sequence). The CDR3 is 14 amino acids. CDR3 bases: TGCAGTGCTAGGGCCCTGGACAGGGGATACGAGCAGTACTTC. Amino acid sequence: CSARALDRGYEQYF.

This clonotype was recorded a few times. The CDR3 sequence is CASSYVESNYEQYF. CDR3 nucleotide sequence: TGTGCCAGCAGTTATGTCGAATCGAACTACGAGCAGTACTTC. The rearrangement links TRBV6-2 or TRBV6-3 to TRBJ2-7; unclear D gene. CDR1 is MNHEY, CDR2 SVGEGT, per germline. V shed 3 bases and J shed 3 bases, with 12 bases lying between them. This CDR3 contains 14 residues.

This clonotype was counted only a few times. The CDR3, as DNA: TGTGCCACCAGTGACCAGACTGAAGCTTTCTTT. As protein: CATSDQTEAFF. V is TRBV24-1 and J is TRBJ1-1; D is undetermined. Germline V gives CDR1 KGHDR, CDR2 SFDVKD. CDR3 length: 11 residues. The V gene lost 4 bases and the J gene lost 5 bases, with 4 bases spanning the gap.

This clonotype was seen repeatedly, ten times or more. The gene calls are TRBV4-1 and TRBJ1-1; 7 bases are a match to TRBD1. Germline lookup yields CDR1 MGHRA and CDR2 YSYEKL. Unmatched junction bases numbered 0, after V lost 2 bases and J lost 3 bases. The CDR3 is 13 residues long. The CDR3 nucleotides read TGCGCCAGCAGCCAAACAGGGGACACTGAAGCTTTCTTT. It is translated as CASSQTGDTEAFF.

The CDR3 sequence is CASSGQGQSSYEQYF. The CDR3 DNA is TGTGCCAGCAGTGGGCAAGGCCAGAGCTCCTACGAGCAGTACTTC. This rearrangement joins TRBV2 to TRBJ2-7; D uncertain. CDR3 length: 15 amino acids. V lost 4 bases and J 0 bases, leaving 13 bases between the germline ends. Germline CDR1 SNHLY, CDR2 FYNNEI.

V usage is TRBV19 and J usage is TRBJ2-7; D may be TRBD2 (5 bases). Per germline, CDR1 LNHDA and CDR2 SQIVND (reference sequence). Trimming shortened V by 5 bases and J by 9 bases, and 20 bases separated the two germline ends. The CDR3 totals 14 residues. CDR3 region: CASSSWTGEASQYF. Here the CDR3 DNA reads TGTGCCAGTAGTTCATGGACTGGAGAGGCATCGCAGTACTTC.

This clonotype was observed at least ten times. The rearrangement uses TRBV7-9 and TRBJ2-5; D tentatively fits TRBD1 or TRBD2 (5 bases each). The CDR3 covers 17 residues. Looked up from germline, CDR1 is SEHNR and CDR2 is FQNEAQ (reference sequence). The germline V and J ends were trimmed by 5 bases and 5 bases, with 24 bases remaining between them. The CDR3 here is CASSISGLTIEGETQYF. For the CDR3, the DNA is TGTGCCAGCAGCATCTCCGGGTTGACTATAGAGGGGGAGACCCAGTACTTC.

This clonotype was seen only a few times. The chain couples TRBV7-9 to TRBJ2-1; possibly TRBD2 for D (5 bases). V shed 5 bases and J shed 6 bases, with 11 bases lying between them. Germline V gives CDR1 SEHNR, CDR2 FQNEAQ (reference sequence). This CDR3 contains 13 residues. The CDR3 sequence: CASSQGGRNEQFF. CDR3 in DNA: TGTGCCAGCAGCCAAGGAGGACGCAATGAGCAGTTCTTC.

This clonotype was detected ten times or more. The chain recombines TRBV12-3 or TRBV12-4 with TRBJ1-2; D gene uncertain. This CDR3 is built from 13 residues. V lost 6 bases, J lost 8 bases, and 16 bases lay in between. CDR3 sequence (DNA): TGTGCCAGCAGGGCCGGGAATCTCGGAGGCTACACCTTC. This gives the protein CASRAGNLGGYTF.

In the case of this clonotype: A much larger clonotype is one base distant, so this may be a read error. The chain combines TRBV29-1 with TRBJ2-1; no clear D gene. The V end lost 2 bases, the J end lost 5 bases, and 7 bases lay between the germline ends. This CDR3 comprises 12 residues. Germline-derived CDR1 and CDR2 are SQVTM and ANQGSEA. CDR3 nucleotide sequence: TGCAGCGTTGAACACGGCCACAATGAGCAGTTCTTC. It specifies CSVEHGHNEQFF.

This clonotype was counted only a few times. This rearrangement joins TRBV6-2 or TRBV6-3 to TRBJ2-1; 9 nucleotides align to TRBD2. The CDR3 has 16 residues. Trimming removed 2 bases from V and 7 bases from J; junction bases left unmatched: 9. CDR1 is MNHEY and CDR2 is SVGEGT in the germline V gene. This chain's CDR3 is CASSYLRVAGVNEQFF. CDR3 nucleotide sequence: TGTGCCAGCAGTTACCTCAGAGTAGCGGGAGTTAATGAGCAGTTCTTC.

This sequence joins TRBV20-1 and TRBJ2-7; weak D call: TRBD2 (6 bases). Germline lookup yields CDR1 DFQATT and CDR2 SNEGSKA (reference sequence). Trimming removed 0 bases from V and 7 bases from J, with 31 bases in between. The length of the CDR3 is 19 residues. Here the CDR3 DNA reads TGCAGTGCTAGAGATTGGAGCGAGAGCCGGGACTCTCTAATTGGAGAGCAGTACTTC. Its protein product is CSARDWSESRDSLIGEQYF.

This clonotype occurred many times. The chain has TRBV9 and TRBJ2-7; no clear D. The CDR3 sequence is 12 residues long. Trimming stripped 4 bases from V and 5 bases from J, with 10 bases between. CDR1 SGDLS and CDR2 YYNGEE come from the germline V gene. CDR3 amino acids: CASSSLGNEQYF. The CDR3, as DNA: TGTGCCAGCAGCTCCCTAGGGAACGAGCAGTACTTC.

In this sample, this clonotype turned up many times. The chain joins TRBV29-1 to TRBJ1-2; D call uncertain. CDR3 length: 15 residues. V was clipped by 0 bases and J by 6 bases, with 17 bases between them. Germline V lookup: CDR1 SQVTM, CDR2 ANQGSEA. CDR3 residues: CSVEDPLLTDNGYTF. Here the CDR3 DNA reads TGCAGCGTTGAAGATCCCCTTCTTACAGACAATGGCTACACCTTC. Combining the CDR3 with reference TRBV29-1 and TRBJ1-2 gives the whole variable domain SAVISQKPSRDICQRGTSLTIQCQVDSQVTMMFWYRQQPGQSLTLIATANQGSEATYESGFVIDKFPISRPNLTFSTLTVSNMSPEDSSIYLCSVEDPLLTDNGYTFGSGTRLTVV.

This clonotype has a count of ten or more. The chain combines TRBV6-5 with TRBJ2-2; TRBD1 aligns across 7 bases. J was trimmed by 0 bases and V by 2 bases; bases with no gene match: 0. CDR1 is MNHEY and CDR2 is SVGAGI in the germline V gene. The CDR3 is 15 residues long. The CDR3 DNA sequence: TGTGCCAGCAGTTACGGGACAGCGAACACCGGGGAGCTGTTTTTT. Its protein product is CASSYGTANTGELFF.

This clonotype was observed a handful of times. This rearrangement joins TRBV11-2 to TRBJ2-5; D ambiguous. Germline lookup yields CDR1 SGHAT and CDR2 FQNNGV. The V end lost 0 bases, the J end lost 5 bases, and 19 bases lay between the germline ends. The CDR3 covers 17 residues. The CDR3 region is CASSLDLSGSLGETQYF. CDR3 sequence (DNA): TGTGCCAGCAGCTTAGATCTAAGTGGTTCGCTCGGGGAGACCCAGTACTTC.

The rearrangement joins TRBV7-6 to TRBJ2-7, with D possibly called TRBD1 or TRBD2 (5 bases each). CDR3 length: 15 residues. The V end lost 6 bases, the J end lost 0 bases, and 15 bases lay between the germline ends. Germline V CDR1 and CDR2: SGHVS, FNYEAQ. CDR3 region: CASSQATGTSYEQYF. The CDR3 coding sequence is TGTGCCAGCAGTCAAGCGACGGGGACCTCCTACGAGCAGTACTTC.

This clonotype was counted ten times or more. The chain is built from TRBV28 and TRBJ2-1, with D unclear. The CDR3 runs 12 residues. Germline V CDR1 and CDR2: MDHEN, SYDVKM. V was shortened by 3 bases and J by 5 bases, with 5 bases between the two germline ends. In nucleotides, the CDR3 is TGTGCCAGCAGTTTCCTAAACAATGAGCAGTTCTTC. It translates to CASSFLNNEQFF.

Only a few counts were recorded for this clonotype. The CDR3 bases are TGTGCCAGCAGCCCTTGGACAGCTATACAAGAGACCCAGTACTTC. As protein: CASSPWTAIQETQYF. The chain carries TRBV7-8 and TRBJ2-5; D perhaps matches TRBD1 (6 bases). The CDR3 is 15 residues long. Germline V CDR1 and CDR2: SGHVS, FQNEAQ. V lost 5 bases and J lost 2, with 15 bases in between. Full variable domain (rest looked up from reference TRBV7-8 and TRBJ2-5): GAGVSQSPRYKVAKRGQDVALRCDPISGHVSLFWYQQALGQGPEFLTYFQNEAQLDKSGLPSDRFFAERPEGSVSTLKIQRTQQEDSAVYLCASSPWTAIQETQYFGPGTRLLVL.

In its sample, this clonotype was seen many times. V and J are TRBV29-1 and TRBJ2-3; unclear D gene. The CDR3 spans 13 residues. Germline CDR1 and CDR2: SQVTM and ANQGSEA. The V gene lost 6 bases and the J gene lost 0 bases, with 10 bases spanning the gap. The CDR3 bases are TGCAGCGTCTTGACGGGTAGCACAGATACGCAGTATTTT. This gives the protein CSVLTGSTDTQYF.

This clonotype has more than one count but fewer than ten. This chain connects TRBV6-4 to TRBJ2-1; perhaps TRBD1 as D (6 bases). With 6 bases removed from V and 8 bases from J, the gap between germline ends came to 20 bases. The CDR3 extends over 15 amino acids. Germline values: CDR1 MRHNA, CDR2 SNTAGT. The CDR3 sequence is CASSQTGLEGDEQFF. The CDR3 DNA is TGTGCCAGCAGCCAGACAGGCCTGGAAGGCGATGAGCAGTTCTTC.

The chain employs TRBV6-2 or TRBV6-3 and TRBJ2-1, with TRBD2 matching 7 bases. The CDR3 spans 16 residues. CDR1 and CDR2 from the germline V gene are MNHEY and SVGEGT. V was clipped by 3 bases and J by 0 bases; unmatched bases: 5. CDR3 bases: TGTGCCAGCAGTTATTTACTAGCGTCCTCCTACAATGAGCAGTTCTTC. This gives the protein CASSYLLASSYNEQFF.

This clonotype was seen more than once but under ten times. The chain carries TRBV6-2 or TRBV6-3 and TRBJ2-7; D unresolved. V shed 6 bases and J shed 3 bases, with 15 bases lying between them. The CDR3 length is 14 residues. CDR1 and CDR2 from the germline V gene are MNHEY and SVGEGT. CDR3 in DNA: TGTGCCAGCAGCTTTGGACGGATGAGCTACGAGCAGTACTTC. Protein sequence: CASSFGRMSYEQYF.

The V call is TRBV13, the J call TRBJ2-1; TRBD2 matches 7 bases. Unmatched junction bases numbered 3, after V lost 5 bases and J lost 2 bases. Germline CDR1 and CDR2: PRHDT and FYEKMQ (reference sequence). The CDR3 contains 14 residues. The CDR3 region has the DNA TGTGCCAGCAGCCAAGCGGGGACCTACAATGAGCAGTTCTTC. Amino acid sequence: CASSQAGTYNEQFF.

This clonotype was counted only a few times. The chain combines TRBV20-1 with TRBJ2-1; the match to TRBD2 covers 14 bases. CDR1 and CDR2 from the germline V gene are DFQATT and SNEGSKA (reference sequence). The CDR3 has 17 amino acids. The junction had 8 bases not matched to a gene; V was cut back by 5 bases and J by 2 bases. The CDR3 sequence is CSAWSGTSGSPYNEQFF. The CDR3 DNA follows: TGCAGTGCTTGGTCCGGGACTAGCGGGAGTCCCTACAATGAGCAGTTCTTC.

In its sample, this clonotype was seen many times. This sequence joins TRBV6-1 and TRBJ2-3, with 14 bases that match TRBD2. CDR1 is MNHNS and CDR2 is SASEGT in the germline V gene. This CDR3 has 18 residues. V lost 8 bases to trimming and J lost 6 bases; unmatched junction nucleotides: 16. CDR3 bases: TGTGCCAGCCACGGACTAGCGGGGGGTGTTGAATATAAGGATACGCAGTATTTT. This gives the protein CASHGLAGGVEYKDTQYF.

This clonotype came up a few times. V gene TRBV28 combines with J gene TRBJ2-1, with no clear D. Trimming removed 6 bases from V and 5 bases from J, with 8 bases in between. The germline CDR1 and CDR2 sequences are MDHEN and SYDVKM. The CDR3 is 12 residues long. The CDR3 sequence: CASRIGNNEQFF. CDR3 in DNA: TGTGCCAGCAGGATAGGCAACAATGAGCAGTTCTTC. Filled out from reference TRBV28 and TRBJ2-1, the complete variable domain reads DVKVTQSSRYLVKRTGEKVFLECVQDMDHENMFWYRQDPGLGLRLIYFSYDVKMKEKGDIPEGYSVSREKKERFSLILESASTNQTSMYLCASRIGNNEQFFGPGTRLTVL.

This clonotype has ten or more counts. This rearrangement joins TRBV13 to TRBJ2-1; D is ambiguous. The CDR3 is 12 residues long. V was pared by 0 bases and J by 7 bases, with 4 bases between. The germline V gene encodes CDR1 PRHDT and CDR2 FYEKMQ (reference sequence). CDR3 in amino acids: CASSLGRNEQFF. For the CDR3, the DNA is TGTGCCAGCAGCTTAGGTCGGAATGAGCAGTTCTTC.

At least ten counts were recorded for this clonotype. V and J are TRBV3-1 and TRBJ2-7; D is ambiguous. CDR3 length equals 13 residues. Trimming stripped 1 base from V and 5 bases from J, with 9 bases between. Germline V gene sequence: CDR1 LGHDT, CDR2 YNNKEL (reference sequence). For the CDR3, the DNA is TGTGCCAGCAGCCAAGTAGCCATTGACGAGCAGTACTTC. It encodes CASSQVAIDEQYF.

This clonotype was counted at least ten times. The CDR3 coding sequence is TGCAGCGTTGAGGGGGGACAGGGGGGATACGAGCAGTACTTC. Protein: CSVEGGQGGYEQYF. V gene TRBV29-1 combines with J gene TRBJ2-7; 11 nucleotides align to TRBD1. The V gene's germline CDR1 is SQVTM and CDR2 ANQGSEA. The CDR3 runs to 14 residues. Trimming took 3 bases from V and 4 from J; bases not matched to a gene: 5.

The chain combines TRBV4-1 with TRBJ1-2, with D possibly TRBD1 on 5 matching bases. The CDR3 has 14 amino acids. Looked up from germline, CDR1 is MGHRA and CDR2 is YSYEKL. Trimming stripped 1 base from V and 8 bases from J, with 14 bases between. This CDR3 reads CASSQVGGAEGYTF. Written as DNA, the CDR3 is TGCGCCAGCAGCCAAGTTGGAGGGGCGGAGGGCTACACCTTC.

This clonotype was observed many times. The chain has TRBV7-2 and TRBJ2-7, with 8 bases lining up with TRBD2. Germline lookup yields CDR1 SGHTA and CDR2 FQGNSA. V lost 3 bases to trimming and J lost 4 bases; unmatched junction nucleotides: 5. This CDR3 spans 14 amino acids. The CDR3 protein is CASSFAGGGYEQYF. DNA for the CDR3: TGTGCCAGCAGCTTTGCGGGAGGAGGGTACGAGCAGTACTTC.